Presented here are 5 T cell receptor beta chains from one specimen sequenced in a study of T cells in localized non-small cell lung cancer (TCRdb year 2020). Preparation of the library involved the immunoSEQ multiplex PCR assay. In TCRdb, the immuneACCESS table is reduced to in-frame sequences with V and J assigned. These tables do not hold every clone; where another copy was compared, an unresolved V gene accounts for under half, and the others remain unexplained. Across this sample there are about 75,000 clones, with more than 70% seen only once. The ten largest clones take up 8% to 10% of the sample. The source was peripheral blood, collected before any cancer treatment. Every receptor here comes from a female donor over 55 with stage I lung adenocarcinoma.

The chain joins TRBV4-1 to TRBJ1-2; D is possibly TRBD1 (6 bases). Germline assignment: CDR1 MGHRA and CDR2 YSYEKL. Trimming removed 4 bases from V and 5 bases from J, with 14 bases in between. The CDR3 contains 14 residues. The CDR3 loop reads CASSPGGAAYGYTF. Here the CDR3 DNA reads TGCGCCAGCAGCCCGGGGGGGGCAGCGTATGGCTACACCTTC.

The chain recombines TRBV6-1 with TRBJ1-1; D ambiguous. Trimming removed 0 bases from V and 8 bases from J, with 4 bases in between. CDR1 and CDR2 (germline): MNHNS, SASEGT. The CDR3 sequence is 11 residues long. CDR3 loop: CASSEAGEAFF. The CDR3 region has the DNA TGTGCCAGCAGTGAAGCGGGAGAAGCTTTCTTT.

The chain combines TRBV28 with TRBJ2-2, with D unresolved. This CDR3 has 13 residues. V gave up 3 bases and J gave up 2 bases, with 4 bases separating them. Per germline, CDR1 MDHEN and CDR2 SYDVKM. In DNA form, the CDR3 reads TGTGCCAGCAGTTTTCCCAACACCGGGGAGCTGTTTTTT. Translation gives CASSFPNTGELFF. The full variable domain, with the rest looked up from reference TRBV28 and TRBJ2-2, is DVKVTQSSRYLVKRTGEKVFLECVQDMDHENMFWYRQDPGLGLRLIYFSYDVKMKEKGDIPEGYSVSREKKERFSLILESASTNQTSMYLCASSFPNTGELFFGEGSRLTVL.

This chain connects TRBV5-6 to TRBJ2-3; D may match TRBD1 or TRBD2 (5 bases each). This CDR3 is built from 16 residues. The V gene's germline CDR1 is SGHDT and CDR2 YYEEEE. Trimming pared 2 bases from V and 6 bases from J, leaving 19 bases between. The CDR3 bases are TGTGCCAGCAGCTTAGATTCGGGGCCCGGATGGGATACGCAGTATTTT. Encoded protein: CASSLDSGPGWDTQYF.

This clone was counted between two and nine times. This chain uses TRBV7-9 with TRBJ2-5; no firm D call. This CDR3 spans 14 amino acids. Germline values: CDR1 SEHNR, CDR2 FQNEAQ (reference sequence). V was cut by 0 bases and J by 6 bases, with 11 bases left in between. This chain's CDR3 is CASSLADGWQTQYF. The CDR3 DNA is TGTGCCAGCAGCTTAGCGGATGGTTGGCAGACCCAGTACTTC. Full variable domain (remainder filled in from reference TRBV7-9 and TRBJ2-5): DTGVSQNPRHKITKRGQNVTFRCDPISEHNRLYWYRQTLGQGPEFLTYFQNEAQLEKSRLLSDRFSAERPKGSFSTLEIQRTEQGDSAMYLCASSLADGWQTQYFGPGTRLLVL.